A selection of T cell receptor beta chains follows, all from one sample in a study of cytotoxic CD8 clonotypes in ibrutinib-treated CLL. Method: immunoSEQ multiplex PCR; TCRdb's copy keeps in-frame clones and lacks some. The sample records hundreds of thousands of clones, 70% being singletons. The sample in question was PBMCs, obtained after 24 months of ibrutinib treatment. Every receptor here comes from a human donor with chronic lymphocytic leukemia. Both conserved end residues are part of each CDR3. Each record gives: CDR3 length, V gene, clone size, J gene, D gene, CDR3 protein, CDR3 DNA. The D gene is left open where the match is weak. Not all rows give a size; the values are once, few, many and, for expanded clones, a class.

>14|TRBV9|.|TRBJ1-1|.
CASNTGKSVTEAFF
TGTGCCAGCAACACAGGGAAGTCCGTCACTGAAGCTTTCTTT
>14|TRBV30|few|TRBJ1-5|.
CAWSPGGGNQPQHF
TGTGCCTGGAGTCCCGGGGGGGGCAATCAGCCCCAGCATTTT
>15|TRBV11-2|.|TRBJ2-1|TRBD2
CASSLGGSSFNEQFF
TGTGCCAGCAGCTTAGGCGGGAGTTCCTTCAATGAGCAGTTCTTC
>14|TRBV6-5|.|TRBJ2-7|TRBD2
CASSLAGDRVEQYF
TGTGCCAGCAGCCTAGCGGGAGATCGGGTCGAGCAGTACTTC
>16|TRBV6-5|.|TRBJ2-1|.
CASSYSYYPLGGEQFF
TGTGCCAGCAGTTACTCGTATTACCCCTTGGGGGGTGAGCAGTTCTTC
>16|TRBV7-9|.|TRBJ2-7|TRBD2
CASSLGASGPPYEQYF
TGTGCCAGCAGCTTAGGGGCTAGCGGGCCCCCCTACGAGCAGTACTTC
>13|TRBV9|.|TRBJ2-1|.
CASSERVNNEQFF
TGTGCCAGCAGCGAGAGGGTAAACAATGAGCAGTTCTTC
>14|TRBV5-4|.|TRBJ1-5|.
CASSLDPVDQPQHF
TGTGCCAGCAGCTTGGATCCTGTCGATCAGCCCCAGCATTTT
>13|TRBV2|once|TRBJ2-5|TRBD2
CASKREGQETQYF
TGTGCCAGCAAGCGGGAGGGCCAAGAGACCCAGTACTTC
>11|TRBV29-1|.|TRBJ2-5|.
CRVQREETQYF
TGCAGAGTTCAGCGGGAAGAGACCCAGTACTTC
>17|TRBV28|.|TRBJ1-5|TRBD1
CASTGAGGIAGNQPQHF
TGTGCCAGCACCGGCGCAGGGGGCATTGCTGGCAATCAGCCCCAGCATTTT
>16|TRBV6-5|.|TRBJ2-7|TRBD2
CASSYSITSGTYEQYF
TGTGCCAGCAGTTACTCGATAACTAGCGGCACCTACGAGCAGTACTTC
>18|TRBV21-1|.|TRBJ2-3|.
CASSEGDSPKRGTDTQYF
TGTGCCAGCAGCGAAGGGGACAGCCCTAAAAGGGGGACAGATACGCAGTATTTT
>17|TRBV15|.|TRBJ2-2|TRBD2
CATSTGGLAFATGELFF
TGTGCCACCAGCACAGGAGGACTAGCGTTTGCCACCGGGGAGCTGTTTTTT
>13|TRBV7-2|few|TRBJ1-2|.
CASSLAGPYGYTF
TGTGCCAGCAGCTTAGCGGGGCCCTATGGCTACACCTTC
>17|TRBV7-9|few|TRBJ2-7|TRBD1
CASSLLGSGTGITEQYF
TGTGCCAGCAGCTTACTTGGGTCCGGGACAGGGATTACCGAGCAGTACTTC
>14|TRBV28|.|TRBJ1-2|TRBD1
CASTLTGTAYGYTF
TGTGCCAGCACTTTAACCGGGACAGCCTATGGCTACACCTTC
>14|TRBV7-6|.|TRBJ2-7|.
CASSFSQSSYEQYF
TGTGCCAGCAGCTTCTCTCAAAGCTCCTACGAGCAGTACTTC
>14|TRBV7-9|.|TRBJ2-7|.
CASSSREPSYEQYF
TGTGCCAGCAGCTCCCGGGAGCCTTCCTACGAGCAGTACTTC
>12|TRBV27|.|TRBJ2-3|.
CASSSLRGTQYF
TGTGCCAGCAGCTCACTGAGGGGGACGCAGTATTTT
>12|TRBV7-9|once|TRBJ1-5|.
CASSRSDQPQHF
TGTGCCAGCAGCCGATCAGATCAGCCCCAGCATTTT
>11|TRBV20-1|.|TRBJ2-2|.
CSARESGELFF
TGCAGTGCTAGAGAGTCCGGGGAGCTGTTTTTT
>12|TRBV19|few|TRBJ1-1|.
CASSGLNTEAFF
TGTGCCAGTAGTGGACTGAACACTGAAGCTTTCTTT
>19|TRBV9|.|TRBJ2-2|TRBD2
CASSTGQGLAGLNTGELFF
TGTGCCAGCAGCACAGGCCAGGGACTAGCGGGACTGAACACCGGGGAGCTGTTTTTT
>16|TRBV6-1|.|TRBJ2-3|.
CASSEVSGRSTDTQYF
TGTGCCAGCAGTGAAGTAAGCGGACGGAGCACAGATACGCAGTATTTT
>16|TRBV25-1|.|TRBJ2-1|.
CASSGGLAALSDEQFF
TGTGCCAGCAGTGGGGGACTGGCAGCCCTCTCGGATGAGCAGTTCTTC
>15|TRBV7-2|few|TRBJ2-7|.
CASSLVTGINGEQYF
TGTGCCAGCAGCTTAGTAACCGGAATTAATGGGGAGCAGTACTTC
>15|TRBV28|once|TRBJ2-7|TRBD2
CASRPSSGGRGQQYF
TGTGCCAGCAGACCCTCTAGCGGGGGTCGGGGACAGCAGTACTTC